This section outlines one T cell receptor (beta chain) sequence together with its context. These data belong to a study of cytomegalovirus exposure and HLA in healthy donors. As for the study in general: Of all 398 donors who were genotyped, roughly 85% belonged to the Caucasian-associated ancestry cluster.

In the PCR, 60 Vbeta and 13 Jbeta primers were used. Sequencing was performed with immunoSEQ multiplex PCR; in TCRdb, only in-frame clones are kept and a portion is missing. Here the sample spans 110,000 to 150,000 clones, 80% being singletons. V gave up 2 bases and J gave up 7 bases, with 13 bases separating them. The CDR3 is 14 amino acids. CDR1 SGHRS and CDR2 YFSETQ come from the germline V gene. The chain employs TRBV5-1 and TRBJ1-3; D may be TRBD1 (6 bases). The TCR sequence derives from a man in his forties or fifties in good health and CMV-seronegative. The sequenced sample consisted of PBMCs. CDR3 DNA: TGCGCCAGCAGCTTTGATTCAGGGGAGAACACCATATATTTT. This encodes CASSFDSGENTIYF.